This T cell receptor beta chain originates from a study of blood T cell repertoires in COVID-19. Study summary: Nucleic acid was either cDNA or gDNA, and it came from T cells, B-cell-depleted T cells, or PBMCs.

Libraries were prepared by immunoSEQ multiplex PCR; TCRdb keeps only in-frame clonotypes and omits some of them. Of 84,000 or so clones listed, roughly 92% are singletons. The sequenced sample was peripheral blood. The receptor was isolated from a woman aged 55-75 years with active COVID-19.

The CDR3: CAWSVLGNPSGNTIYF. As DNA, the CDR3 is TGTGCCTGGAGTGTACTCGGGAACCCCTCTGGAAACACCATATATTTT. V gene TRBV30 combines with J gene TRBJ1-3; D not resolved. Germline V gene lookup returns CDR1 GTSNPN and CDR2 SVGIG (reference sequence). CDR3 length: 16 amino acids. V was pared by 0 bases and J by 0 bases, with 12 bases between.